This T cell receptor (beta chain) was profiled in a study of T cell repertoires in cytomegalovirus infection. Study-wide findings and caveats: HLA-C-restricted TCR beta clonotypes specific for CMV led the ex vivo response. The study identified carriers of CMV plus the relevant HLA from cumulative public TCR beta family frequency.

In germline, CDR1 is SGHAT, CDR2 FQNNGV. With 1 base clipped from V and 4 bases from J, the junction kept 4 bases outside the gene matches. The CDR3 has 15 amino acids. As concerns this clonotype: The antigen is undetermined.

TCRdb re-derived calls from the reads in MiXCR, one entry per CDR3 protein. The sample consists of more than 45,000 distinct CDR3 sequences, approximately 36% of them appearing once. Sequenced input: PBMCs, sequenced either directly or after in vitro stimulation (not recorded which). This rearrangement joins TRBV11-2 to TRBJ2-7; 10 bases match TRBD2. This receptor was obtained from a human donor in good health (CMV status not recorded). Some clones in this sample may be carry-over from other donors' samples. The CDR3 DNA is TGTGCCAGCAGCTTAGCTAGCGGGAGCCCATACGAGCAGTACTTC. It specifies CASSLASGSPYEQYF. The entire variable domain, with the rest obtained from reference TRBV11-2 and TRBJ2-7, is as follows: EAGVAQSPRYKIIEKRQSVAFWCNPISGHATLYWYQQILGQGPKLLIQFQNNGVVDDSQLPKDRFSAERLKGVDSTLKIQPAKLEDSAVYLCASSLASGSPYEQYFGPGTRLTVT.